Detailed here is one T cell receptor beta chain. Its specificity is not known. This sample is drawn from a study of cytomegalovirus exposure and HLA in healthy donors. Whole-study results and caveats: CMV antigen specificity of a few CMV-associated chains was confirmed in vitro.

Both 60 Vbeta primers and 13 Jbeta primers went into the PCR. TCRdb's table, derived via immunoSEQ multiplex PCR, lists solely in-frame clones and lacks some. This sample carries 110,000 to 150,000 clones, approximately 80% of them seen once, and the ten largest clones take approximately 4%. The CDR3 extends over 17 amino acids. Unmatched junction bases numbered 9, after V lost 4 bases and J lost 6 bases. Germline V lookup: CDR1 LNHDA, CDR2 SQIVND (reference sequence). The rearrangement uses TRBV19 and TRBJ2-3, with 14 nucleotides matching TRBD2. Sequenced: PBMCs. This sequence was found in a male donor in good health and CMV-seronegative. This CDR3 reads CASSRGTSGGRYDTQYF. The CDR3 coding sequence is TGTGCCAGTAGTAGAGGGACTAGCGGGGGCAGGTATGATACGCAGTATTTT.